This T cell receptor (beta chain) was documented in a study of cytomegalovirus exposure and HLA in healthy donors. Study observations and caveats: Cytomegalovirus-associated TCR beta chains were listed, numbering some 180.

Regarding this clone: The antigen is undetermined.

The PCR used 60 Vbeta and 13 Jbeta primers. Libraries were prepared by immunoSEQ multiplex PCR; TCRdb keeps only in-frame clonotypes and omits some of them. The sample has 250,000 or so clones, more than 75% seen once; the top ten hold over 1%. Nobody recorded the CMV serostatus of this donor. The clonotype comes from a human donor in good health. The sequenced sample consisted of PBMCs.

The CDR3 reads CASSRNLAGGPGEQYF. The CDR3 region has the DNA TGTGCCAGCAGCCGTAACCTAGCGGGAGGGCCAGGAGAGCAGTACTTC. The chain has TRBV4-2 and TRBJ2-7; 12 bases fit TRBD2. The J segment lost 7 bases and the V segment lost 4 bases, leaving 11 bases of the junction unmatched. Germline CDR1 reads LGHNA; CDR2 reads YNFKEQ. There are 16 residues in the CDR3.